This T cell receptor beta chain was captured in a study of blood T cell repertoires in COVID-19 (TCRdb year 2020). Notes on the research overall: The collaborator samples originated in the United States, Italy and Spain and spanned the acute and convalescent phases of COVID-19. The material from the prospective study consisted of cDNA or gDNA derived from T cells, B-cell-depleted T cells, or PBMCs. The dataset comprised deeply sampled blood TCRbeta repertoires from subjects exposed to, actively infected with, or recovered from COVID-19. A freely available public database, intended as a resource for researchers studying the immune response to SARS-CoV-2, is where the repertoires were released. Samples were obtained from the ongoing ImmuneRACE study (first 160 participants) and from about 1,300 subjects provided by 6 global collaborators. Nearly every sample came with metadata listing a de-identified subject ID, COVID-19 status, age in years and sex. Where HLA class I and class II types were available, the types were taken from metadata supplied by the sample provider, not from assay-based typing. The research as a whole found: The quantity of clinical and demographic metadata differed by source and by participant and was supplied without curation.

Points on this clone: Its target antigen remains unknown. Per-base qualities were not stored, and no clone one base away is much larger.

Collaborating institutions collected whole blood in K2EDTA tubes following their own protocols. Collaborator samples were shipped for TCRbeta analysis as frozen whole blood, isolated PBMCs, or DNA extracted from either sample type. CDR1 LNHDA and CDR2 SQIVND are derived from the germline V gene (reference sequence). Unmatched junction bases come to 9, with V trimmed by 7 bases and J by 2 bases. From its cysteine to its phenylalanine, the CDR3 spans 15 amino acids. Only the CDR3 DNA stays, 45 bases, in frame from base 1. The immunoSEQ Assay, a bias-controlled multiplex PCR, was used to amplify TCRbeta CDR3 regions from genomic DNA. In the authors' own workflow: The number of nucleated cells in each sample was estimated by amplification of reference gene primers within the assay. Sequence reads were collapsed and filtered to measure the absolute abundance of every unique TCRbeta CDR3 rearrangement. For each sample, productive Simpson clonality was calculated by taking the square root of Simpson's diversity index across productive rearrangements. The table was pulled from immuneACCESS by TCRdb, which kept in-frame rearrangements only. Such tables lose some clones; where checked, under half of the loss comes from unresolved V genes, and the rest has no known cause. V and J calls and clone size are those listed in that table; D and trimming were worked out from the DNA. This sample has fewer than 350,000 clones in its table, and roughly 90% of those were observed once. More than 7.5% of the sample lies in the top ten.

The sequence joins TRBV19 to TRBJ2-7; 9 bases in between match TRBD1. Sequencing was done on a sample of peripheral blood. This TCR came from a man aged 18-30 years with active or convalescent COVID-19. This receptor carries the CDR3 CASNPGQGFAYEQYF. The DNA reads TGTGCCAGTAACCCGGGACAGGGCTTCGCCTACGAGCAGTACTTC.